These T cell receptor beta chains were read from a single sample in a study of shared clonotypes between healthy human individuals. Here immunoSEQ multiplex PCR was the method, and the copy in TCRdb shows in-frame clones only, minus some. The sample consists of about 2,500,000 clones, around 90% of them appearing once. Sequencing was performed on naive CD4+ T cells sorted from blood. Receptor source: a man aged 18 to 35 in good health. Each CDR3 is given with its conserved first and last residue.

cdr3_aa: CASSRWDLIGTEAFF; v_call: TRBV5-1; j_call: TRBJ1-1
cdr3_aa: CASSYSSRRGETQYF; v_call: TRBV6-6; j_call: TRBJ2-5
cdr3_aa: CASSENTGYGYTF; v_call: TRBV10-1; j_call: TRBJ1-2
cdr3_aa: CASSLAVTSGNNEQFF; v_call: TRBV5-1; j_call: TRBJ2-1
cdr3_aa: CAIRVTGTGVAGELFF; v_call: TRBV10-3; j_call: TRBJ2-2
cdr3_aa: CASSLEGGVYSPLHF; v_call: TRBV7-6; j_call: TRBJ1-6
cdr3_aa: CASSQGRQPANEKLFF; v_call: TRBV19; j_call: TRBJ1-4
cdr3_aa: CASSLRLAREQYF; v_call: TRBV7-8; j_call: TRBJ2-7
cdr3_aa: CASSYVAGKTQYF; v_call: TRBV6-5; j_call: TRBJ2-5
cdr3_aa: CASSQDHPVGLFF; v_call: TRBV14; j_call: TRBJ1-4
cdr3_aa: CASSLNSYAQYF; v_call: TRBV7-9; j_call: TRBJ2-5
cdr3_aa: CASSPLGQVVSPLHF; v_call: TRBV28; j_call: TRBJ1-6
cdr3_aa: CASSGTPHGLAGNTGELFF; v_call: TRBV2; j_call: TRBJ2-2
cdr3_aa: CASSLVTGITGELFF; v_call: TRBV7-2; j_call: TRBJ2-2
cdr3_aa: CASSIFPRTSHYNEQFF; v_call: TRBV19; j_call: TRBJ2-1
cdr3_aa: CASSPGTSGSSYNEQFF; v_call: TRBV27; j_call: TRBJ2-1
cdr3_aa: CASSQGQGNEKLFF; v_call: TRBV4-3; j_call: TRBJ1-4
cdr3_aa: CASSPPAGATGELFF; v_call: TRBV11-2; j_call: TRBJ2-2
cdr3_aa: CASSLDRGETDTQYF; v_call: TRBV5-1; j_call: TRBJ2-3
cdr3_aa: CASSLSGTVGNQPQHF; v_call: TRBV27; j_call: TRBJ1-5
cdr3_aa: CASSLAQGTDTQYF; v_call: TRBV5-1; j_call: TRBJ2-3
cdr3_aa: CASSPDRALTNEKLFF; v_call: TRBV4-1; j_call: TRBJ1-4
cdr3_aa: CSVAQRNSYEQYF; v_call: TRBV29-1; j_call: TRBJ2-7
cdr3_aa: CSVESGALQFF; v_call: TRBV29-1; j_call: TRBJ2-1
cdr3_aa: CASSMGQGSEQYF; v_call: TRBV7-6; j_call: TRBJ2-7
cdr3_aa: CASSLGARGWRTGELFF; v_call: TRBV7-2; j_call: TRBJ2-2
cdr3_aa: CSARAETQYF; v_call: TRBV20-1; j_call: TRBJ2-5
cdr3_aa: CASSIRDSSSGANVLTF; v_call: TRBV5-1; j_call: TRBJ2-6
cdr3_aa: CASSYSTTSGHNEQFF; v_call: TRBV6-6; j_call: TRBJ2-1
cdr3_aa: CASSPAQEVSGNTIYF; v_call: TRBV18; j_call: TRBJ1-3
cdr3_aa: CASSAGGTGAQPQHF; v_call: TRBV7-9; j_call: TRBJ1-5
cdr3_aa: CASSLDRGDTEAFF; v_call: TRBV7-9; j_call: TRBJ1-1
cdr3_aa: CAWSVTYIGELFF; v_call: TRBV30; j_call: TRBJ2-2
cdr3_aa: CASSRNYNEQFF; v_call: TRBV10-1; j_call: TRBJ2-1
cdr3_aa: CASSLGQGRAEQYF; v_call: TRBV11-2; j_call: TRBJ2-7
cdr3_aa: CASTNRGGNQPQHF; v_call: TRBV2; j_call: TRBJ1-5
cdr3_aa: CASSVGGGPYEQYF; v_call: TRBV6-1; j_call: TRBJ2-7
cdr3_aa: CAISARGGQSPSEKLFF; v_call: TRBV10-3; j_call: TRBJ1-4
cdr3_aa: CASSFNIGYEQYF; v_call: TRBV10-1; j_call: TRBJ2-7
cdr3_aa: CASSLYAVTYEQYF; v_call: TRBV7-2; j_call: TRBJ2-7
cdr3_aa: CASSLDRGVYGYTF; v_call: TRBV5-1; j_call: TRBJ1-2
cdr3_aa: CASRGSGGVYEQYF; v_call: TRBV6-5; j_call: TRBJ2-7
cdr3_aa: CASSPGAVNEKLFF; v_call: TRBV18; j_call: TRBJ1-4
cdr3_aa: CASTRRKREVLFNEQFF; v_call: TRBV6-4; j_call: TRBJ2-1
cdr3_aa: CASSEQGISYNSPLHF; v_call: TRBV27; j_call: TRBJ1-6
cdr3_aa: CASSPKGLAKETQYF; v_call: TRBV7-7; j_call: TRBJ2-5
cdr3_aa: CASSVSGTLETQYF; v_call: TRBV5-1; j_call: TRBJ2-5
cdr3_aa: CSVPRAEQETQYF; v_call: TRBV29-1; j_call: TRBJ2-5
cdr3_aa: CASSLEGVGINQPQHF; v_call: TRBV7-2; j_call: TRBJ1-5
cdr3_aa: CASSGEGGVINEQFF; v_call: TRBV5-4; j_call: TRBJ2-1
cdr3_aa: CASGGYGYTF; v_call: TRBV28; j_call: TRBJ1-2
cdr3_aa: CASSEWREAQPQHF; v_call: TRBV25-1; j_call: TRBJ1-5
cdr3_aa: CASRPTRRGYTEAFF; v_call: TRBV28; j_call: TRBJ1-1
cdr3_aa: CASSLRWASPLHF; v_call: TRBV7-3; j_call: TRBJ1-6
cdr3_aa: CASSSVGGLYEQYF; v_call: TRBV7-2; j_call: TRBJ2-7
cdr3_aa: CASRGQGNQPQHF; v_call: TRBV10-2; j_call: TRBJ1-5
cdr3_aa: CASSRLGGTPNTEAFF; v_call: TRBV2; j_call: TRBJ1-1
cdr3_aa: CASSDRRYQETQYF; v_call: TRBV2; j_call: TRBJ2-5
cdr3_aa: CASSSEPTGTGELFF; v_call: TRBV18; j_call: TRBJ2-2